Presented here are 30 T cell receptor beta chains from one specimen sequenced in a study of vaccination and CD4 T cells after COVID-19. As to treatment: approximately nine-day PBMC culture with coronavirus spike peptide pools or control peptides (ViraFEST assay). Which antigens these TCRs recognize remains unknown. Sequenced with the Oncomine TCR Beta short-read assay was DNA taken from cultured CD4+ T cells. TCRdb re-derived calls from the PCR reads in MiXCR, one entry per CDR3 protein. The sample records 17,000 or so distinct CDR3 sequences, 30% to 45% being singletons. The sequenced sample was CD4+ T cells from blood, cultured in vitro. The receptor set was obtained from a human donor who had recovered from COVID-19.

This sequence joins TRBV7-8 and TRBJ1-5, with D possibly matching TRBD1 (5 bases). The CDR3 loop spans 15 amino acids. CDR1 is SGHVS and CDR2 is FQNEAQ in the germline V gene. Trimming pared 5 bases from V and 6 bases from J, leaving 17 bases between. The CDR3 DNA reads as TGTGCCAGCAGCCCAACGGCCAGGGCAGGTCAGCCCCAGCATTTT. The encoded protein is CASSPTARAGQPQHF.

Only a few counts were recorded for this clonotype. The chain joins TRBV2 to TRBJ1-1; D uncertain. Germline V gene sequence: CDR1 SNHLY, CDR2 FYNNEI. Trimming removed 6 bases from V and 4 bases from J, with 9 bases in between. The CDR3 runs 12 residues. As DNA, the CDR3 is TGTGCCAGCAGGGCTACGGTCACTGAAGCTTTCTTT. Amino acid sequence: CASRATVTEAFF.

This clonotype was found once. The CDR3 DNA is TGTGCCAGCAGCGTGTCGTCTCGCAGTTACAATGAGCAGTTCTTC. It is translated as CASSVSSRSYNEQFF. V and J are TRBV9 and TRBJ2-1; D gene uncertain. Trimming cost V 2 bases and J 4 bases, with 13 bases left between them. CDR3 size: 15 residues. Germline CDR1 and CDR2: SGDLS and YYNGEE.

The chain joins TRBV12-3 or TRBV12-4 to TRBJ2-2; D possibly corresponds to TRBD2 (6 bases). The CDR3 is 15 residues long. V was trimmed by 7 bases and J by 2 bases, leaving 14 bases between them. The DNA for the CDR3 is TGTGCCAGCAACCGAGCGGGTCTTAACACCGGGGAGCTGTTTTTT. Protein sequence: CASNRAGLNTGELFF.

The rearrangement links TRBV19 to TRBJ2-1, with 8 bases lining up with TRBD2. Germline V lookup: CDR1 LNHDA, CDR2 SQIVND (reference sequence). V shed 10 bases, J shed 5 bases, and the junction held 10 bases outside the gene matches. This CDR3 is built from 14 residues. The CDR3 DNA reads as TGTGCCACCGCTTCGCGGGAGGCCAACAATGAGCAGTTCTTC. Encoded protein: CATASREANNEQFF.

This clonotype was detected only a few times. The J gene is TRBJ2-2, the V gene TRBV6-1; D is unresolved. The CDR3 has 14 amino acids. Germline assignment: CDR1 MNHNS and CDR2 SASEGT. V was cut by 7 bases and J by 0 bases, with 9 bases left in between. The CDR3 region has the DNA TGTGCCAGCACACGGACCGCGAACACCGGGGAGCTGTTTTTT. This translates into CASTRTANTGELFF.

The J gene is TRBJ2-4, the V gene TRBV25-1, with TRBD2 as a possible D gene (7 bases). The length of the CDR3 is 17 residues. CDR1 and CDR2 from the germline V gene are MGHDK and SYGVNS. The V gene lost 2 bases and the J gene lost 0 bases, with 14 bases spanning the gap. The chain's CDR3 is CASSEGGGGIAKNIQYF. The CDR3 DNA follows: TGTGCCAGCAGTGAAGGAGGGGGAGGGATAGCCAAAAACATTCAGTACTTC. The variable domain in full, completed from reference TRBV25-1 and TRBJ2-4, reads EADIYQTPRYLVIGTGKKITLECSQTMGHDKMYWYQQDPGMELHLIHYSYGVNSTEKGDLSSESTVSRIRTEHFPLTLESARPSHTSQYLCASSEGGGGIAKNIQYFGAGTRLSVL.

The rearrangement links TRBV10-2 to TRBJ2-2; TRBD2 agrees at 9 bases. V lost 0 bases to trimming and J lost 5 bases; unmatched junction nucleotides: 4. The CDR3 has 16 residues. The germline gives CDR1 WSHSY, CDR2 SAAADI. The CDR3 DNA reads TGCGCCAGCAGTGAGTCGGATAGCGGGAGTACCGGGGAGCTGTTTTTT. This encodes CASSESDSGSTGELFF.

The chain links TRBV20-1 to TRBJ2-1; 10 bases agree with TRBD2. This CDR3 is built from 15 residues. J gave up 5 bases and V 5 bases, and 9 bases lay outside the gene matches. The germline V gene encodes CDR1 DFQATT and CDR2 SNEGSKA (reference sequence). Here the CDR3 reads CSAGSGRAWDNEQFF. CDR3 DNA sequence: TGCAGTGCTGGGAGCGGGAGGGCCTGGGACAATGAGCAGTTCTTC.

The sample holds a few counts of this clonotype. V gene TRBV20-1 combines with J gene TRBJ1-1; D ambiguous. V lost 3 bases and J 1 base, leaving 6 bases between the germline ends. Germline V gene sequence: CDR1 DFQATT, CDR2 SNEGSKA (reference sequence). The CDR3 has 12 amino acids. This CDR3 reads CSASGENTEAFF. As DNA, the CDR3 is TGCAGTGCTAGCGGGGAGAACACTGAAGCTTTCTTT.

This clonotype has just a few counts. The chain couples TRBV20-1 to TRBJ2-7; TRBD1 agrees at 9 bases. This CDR3 contains 15 residues. Germline V lookup: CDR1 DFQATT, CDR2 SNEGSKA (reference sequence). V lost 6 bases to trimming and J lost 2 bases; unmatched junction nucleotides: 11. The CDR3 DNA reads TGCAGTGCCCACCCTAGGGGACAGGGCCCCTACGAGCAGTACTTC. Translating gives CSAHPRGQGPYEQYF.

This clonotype showed up just a few times. The chain is built from TRBV30 and TRBJ2-7; 9 bases are shared with TRBD1. This CDR3 is built from 14 residues. The V gene's germline CDR1 is GTSNPN and CDR2 SVGIG (reference sequence). The J segment lost 3 bases and the V segment lost 2 bases, leaving 5 bases of the junction unmatched. The DNA of the CDR3 is TGTGCCTGGAGTCGCGGGACAGGGCTCTACGAGCAGTACTTC. It translates to CAWSRGTGLYEQYF. The whole variable domain, remainder taken from reference TRBV30 and TRBJ2-7, is SQTIHQWPATLVQPVGSPLSLECTVEGTSNPNLYWYRQAAGRGLQLLFYSVGIGQISSEVPQNLSASRPQDRQFILSSKKLLLSDSGFYLCAWSRGTGLYEQYFGPGTRLTVT.

The chain joins TRBV28 to TRBJ1-4; 7 nucleotides agree with TRBD1. J lost 2 bases, V lost 3 bases, and 6 bases had no gene match. Germline CDR1 is MDHEN and CDR2 is SYDVKM. The CDR3 is made up of 16 amino acids. The CDR3 sequence: CASSFGRGFTNEKLFF. The CDR3, as DNA: TGTGCCAGCAGTTTCGGCAGGGGGTTTACTAATGAAAAACTGTTTTTT.

The chain carries TRBV7-9 and TRBJ2-7; 8 positions agree with TRBD1. The V segment lost 5 bases and the J segment 0 bases; nucleotides outside the gene matches: 9. Germline values: CDR1 SEHNR, CDR2 FQNEAQ (reference sequence). The CDR3 is 16 amino acids. CDR3 nucleotides: TGTGCCAGCAGCCGGACAGGGTCCGTTAGCTCCTACGAGCAGTACTTC. Amino acids: CASSRTGSVSSYEQYF.

The gene calls are TRBV29-1 and TRBJ2-2; 14 nucleotides align to TRBD2. Looked up from germline, CDR1 is SQVTM and CDR2 is ANQGSEA. The ends lost 5 bases at V and 4 bases at J; junction bases unmatched: 9. CDR3 length: 17 amino acids. The chain's CDR3 is CSVSGTSGRGVTGELFF. The CDR3 nucleotides read TGCAGCGTTAGCGGGACTAGCGGGAGAGGGGTCACCGGGGAGCTGTTTTTT.

This rearrangement joins TRBV5-8 to TRBJ2-7, with D perhaps TRBD2 (7 bases). Germline loops: CDR1 SGHTS, CDR2 YDEGEE. This CDR3 has 17 amino acids. Trimming removed 1 base at V and 4 bases at J, with 21 bases between. CDR3 sequence reads: CASSLQTSSGGGYEQYF. In nucleotides, the CDR3 is TGTGCCAGCAGCTTGCAAACCTCTAGCGGAGGGGGTTACGAGCAGTACTTC. The full variable domain, completed using reference TRBV5-8 and TRBJ2-7, is EAGVTQSPTHLIKTRGQQATLRCSPISGHTSVYWYQQALGLGLQFLLWYDEGEERNRGNFPPRFSGRQFPNYSSELNVNALELEDSALYLCASSLQTSSGGGYEQYFGPGTRLTVT.

The sample holds one count of this clonotype. The rearrangement links TRBV2 to TRBJ1-3; D may be TRBD1 (5 bases). The CDR3 sequence is 15 residues long. The ends were cut back, 0 bases at V and 3 bases at J, with 9 bases in the middle. Germline CDR1 SNHLY, CDR2 FYNNEI. The chain's CDR3 is CASSEAGVFGNTIYF. CDR3 sequence (DNA): TGTGCCAGCAGTGAAGCGGGGGTGTTTGGAAACACCATATATTTT.

The CDR3 DNA follows: TGTGCCAGCAGCCGGCTGGACACTGAAGCTTTCTTT. It codes for CASSRLDTEAFF. This chain links TRBV6-1 with TRBJ1-1, with D uncertain. V was trimmed by 6 bases and J by 3 bases, leaving 8 bases between them. This CDR3 comprises 12 residues. CDR1 and CDR2 from the germline V gene are MNHNS and SASEGT.

This sequence joins TRBV12-3 or TRBV12-4 and TRBJ2-5; weak D call: TRBD2 (6 bases). The CDR3 consists of 14 residues. Between the trimmed V and J ends, which lost 2 bases and 5 bases, there was a span of 12 bases. The CDR3 DNA reads as TGTGCCAGCAGTTTATCAGCGGGTCAGGAGACCCAGTACTTC. This gives the protein CASSLSAGQETQYF.

The chain couples TRBV20-1 to TRBJ1-1; tentative D call: TRBD1 (6 bases). The length of the CDR3 is 13 residues. The germline CDR1 and CDR2 sequences are DFQATT and SNEGSKA (reference sequence). V was shortened by 3 bases and J by 1 base, with 9 bases between the two germline ends. The CDR3 here is CSARRQANTEAFF. CDR3 DNA: TGCAGTGCTAGGCGACAGGCGAACACTGAAGCTTTCTTT.

This clonotype was counted only a few times. The genes are TRBV20-1 and TRBJ2-3; 11 bases are shared with TRBD2. The CDR3 runs to 14 residues. The germline gives CDR1 DFQATT, CDR2 SNEGSKA (reference sequence). V dropped 7 bases and J dropped 4; count of bases not matched to a gene: 7. In nucleotides, the CDR3 is TGCAGTGTCAAACTAGCGGGAGCTGCAGATACGCAGTATTTT. Encoded protein: CSVKLAGAADTQYF.

This CDR3 is CASSRTSGRAPETQYF. Here the CDR3 DNA reads TGTGCCAGCAGCCGCACTAGCGGGAGGGCTCCCGAGACCCAGTACTTC. The chain has TRBV7-9 and TRBJ2-5, with 13 positions matching TRBD2. The V and J ends lost 5 bases and 5 bases, in that order; junction bases with no gene match: 8. CDR3 length: 16 residues. Germline assignment: CDR1 SEHNR and CDR2 FQNEAQ (reference sequence).

This clonotype occurred a few times. V gene TRBV30 combines with J gene TRBJ1-5, with TRBD1 matching over 7 bases. J lost 5 bases, V lost 5 bases, and 9 bases had no gene match. The CDR3 totals 14 residues. Per germline, CDR1 GTSNPN and CDR2 SVGIG (reference sequence). The CDR3 region is CAWGTQGSYQPQHF. Written as DNA, the CDR3 is TGTGCCTGGGGAACACAGGGGAGCTATCAGCCCCAGCATTTT.

This clonotype showed up just a few times. J is TRBJ2-1 and V is TRBV6-2 or TRBV6-3; D is unclear. Germline CDR1 and CDR2: MNHEY and SVGEGT. Trimming took off 3 bases at V and 5 bases at J, with 2 bases between the two ends. The CDR3 loop spans 11 amino acids. As DNA, the CDR3 is TGTGCCAGCAGTTATGACAATGAGCAGTTCTTC. Translated: CASSYDNEQFF.

The chain uses TRBV19 and TRBJ2-7; tentative D call: TRBD2 (6 bases). The CDR3 has 16 amino acids. The germline gives CDR1 LNHDA, CDR2 SQIVND (reference sequence). Trimming took 5 bases from V and 2 from J, leaving 19 bases between them. The CDR3: CASSPVRGKKTYEQYF. In nucleotides, the CDR3 is TGTGCCAGTAGTCCCGTTCGGGGGAAGAAGACCTACGAGCAGTACTTC.

To note about this clonotype: One end of the junction is discordant with germline, which a read error may explain. V gene TRBV7-2 combines with J gene TRBJ1-2; a possible D gene is TRBD1 (6 bases). The CDR3 loop spans 17 amino acids. CDR1 is SGHTA, CDR2 FQGNSA, per germline. CDR3 residues: CASSLGRPGHPGYGHTF. The CDR3 nucleotides are TGTGCCAGCAGCCTGGGCAGACCGGGACACCCCGGCTATGGCCACACCTTC.

The chain combines TRBV6-2 or TRBV6-3 with TRBJ2-1; D unclear. In germline, CDR1 is MNHEY, CDR2 SVGEGT. V shed 6 bases and J shed 10 bases, with 13 bases lying between them. The CDR3 has 12 amino acids. This CDR3 is CASSQGAGEQFF. In DNA form, the CDR3 reads TGTGCCAGCAGCCAAGGAGCTGGGGAGCAGTTCTTC.

This clonotype occurred a few times. The V call is TRBV27, the J call TRBJ2-5; D remains unclear. V was clipped by 5 bases and J by 1 base, with 8 bases between them. This CDR3 has 13 residues. Per the germline V gene, CDR1 is MNHEY and CDR2 is SMNVEV (reference sequence). The CDR3 sequence is CASSPATQETQYF. In DNA form, the CDR3 reads TGTGCCAGCAGTCCGGCGACCCAAGAGACCCAGTACTTC.

This clonotype was observed a few times. The chain joins TRBV20-1 to TRBJ2-3; D is uncertain. Germline lookup yields CDR1 DFQATT and CDR2 SNEGSKA (reference sequence). The CDR3 length is 12 residues. The ends were cut back, 3 bases at V and 1 base at J, with 5 bases in the middle. CDR3: CSARFRTDTQYF. The CDR3 nucleotides are TGCAGTGCTAGGTTCCGCACAGATACGCAGTATTTT.

Only a few counts were recorded for this clonotype. This chain connects TRBV19 to TRBJ1-5; 9 bases fit TRBD1. The CDR3 is 15 amino acids. V dropped 5 bases and J dropped 2; count of bases not matched to a gene: 4. CDR1 and CDR2 from the germline V gene are LNHDA and SQIVND (reference sequence). CDR3 residues: CASSVTGGGNQPQHF. The CDR3 coding sequence is TGTGCCAGTAGTGTGACAGGGGGGGGCAATCAGCCCCAGCATTTT.